This TCR beta chain was profiled in a study of blood T cell repertoires in COVID-19. V shed 6 bases and J 2 bases; nucleotides not matched to a gene: 4. The CDR3 has 13 residues. Germline V gene sequence: CDR1 LGHNA, CDR2 YNFKEQ. This clone showed up just once. Measured with immunoSEQ multiplex PCR; TCRdb has only the in-frame clones, and not every one. The table lists approximately 500,000 clones, 89% of them singletons. The receptor comes from a man aged 18-30 years with COVID-19, enrolled during active disease. The sequencing input was peripheral blood. This chain connects TRBV4-2 to TRBJ2-7, with 7 bases lining up with TRBD1. The DNA of the CDR3 is TGTGCCAGCAGTCTGGGACAGACCTACGAGCAGTACTTC. Amino acids: CASSLGQTYEQYF.